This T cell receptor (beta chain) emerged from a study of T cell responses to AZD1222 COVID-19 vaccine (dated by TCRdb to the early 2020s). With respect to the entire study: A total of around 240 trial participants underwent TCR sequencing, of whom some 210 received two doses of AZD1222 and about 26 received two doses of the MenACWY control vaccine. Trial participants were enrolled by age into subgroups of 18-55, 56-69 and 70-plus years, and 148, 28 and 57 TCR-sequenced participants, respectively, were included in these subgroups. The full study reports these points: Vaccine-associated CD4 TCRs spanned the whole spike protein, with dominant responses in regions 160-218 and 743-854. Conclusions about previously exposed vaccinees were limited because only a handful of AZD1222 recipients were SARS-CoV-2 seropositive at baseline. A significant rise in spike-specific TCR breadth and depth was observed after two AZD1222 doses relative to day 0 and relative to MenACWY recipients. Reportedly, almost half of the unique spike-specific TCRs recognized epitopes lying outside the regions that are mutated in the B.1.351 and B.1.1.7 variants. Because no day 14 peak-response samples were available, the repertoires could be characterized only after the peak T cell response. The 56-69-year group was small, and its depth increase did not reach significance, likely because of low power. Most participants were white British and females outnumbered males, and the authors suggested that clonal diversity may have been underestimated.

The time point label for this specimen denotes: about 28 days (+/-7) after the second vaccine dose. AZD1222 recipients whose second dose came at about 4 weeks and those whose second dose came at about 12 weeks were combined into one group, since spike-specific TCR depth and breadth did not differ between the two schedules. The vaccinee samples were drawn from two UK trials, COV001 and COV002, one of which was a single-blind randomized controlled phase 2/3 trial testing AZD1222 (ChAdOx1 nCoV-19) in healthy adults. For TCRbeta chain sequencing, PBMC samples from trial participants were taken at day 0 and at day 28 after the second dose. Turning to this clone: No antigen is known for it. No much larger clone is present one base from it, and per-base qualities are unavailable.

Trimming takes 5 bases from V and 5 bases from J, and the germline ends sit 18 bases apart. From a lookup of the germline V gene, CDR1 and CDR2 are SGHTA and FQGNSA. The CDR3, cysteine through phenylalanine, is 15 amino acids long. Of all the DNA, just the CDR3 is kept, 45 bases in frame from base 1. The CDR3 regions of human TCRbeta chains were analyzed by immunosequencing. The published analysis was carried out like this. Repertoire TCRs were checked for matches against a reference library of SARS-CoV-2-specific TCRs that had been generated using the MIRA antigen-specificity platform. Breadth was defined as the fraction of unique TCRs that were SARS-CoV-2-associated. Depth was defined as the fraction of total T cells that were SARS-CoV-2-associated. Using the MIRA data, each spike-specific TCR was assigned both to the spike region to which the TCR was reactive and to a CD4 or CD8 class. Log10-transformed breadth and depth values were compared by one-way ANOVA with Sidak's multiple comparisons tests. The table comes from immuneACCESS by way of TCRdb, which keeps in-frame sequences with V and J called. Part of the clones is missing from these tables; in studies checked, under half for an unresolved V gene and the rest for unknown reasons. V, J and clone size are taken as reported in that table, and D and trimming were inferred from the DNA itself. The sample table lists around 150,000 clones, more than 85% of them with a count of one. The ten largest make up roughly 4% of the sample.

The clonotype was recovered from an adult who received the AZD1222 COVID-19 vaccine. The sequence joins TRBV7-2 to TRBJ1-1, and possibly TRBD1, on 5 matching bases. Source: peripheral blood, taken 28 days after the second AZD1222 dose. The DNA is TGTGCCAGCAGCACACGACAGCTAAGGATGACTGAAGCTTTCTTT. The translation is CASSTRQLRMTEAFF.